This is a list of T cell receptor beta chains from one sample in a study of shared T cell receptors in the human thymus. The method was immunoSEQ multiplex PCR; TCRdb's version includes in-frame clones alone and lacks a portion of them. This sample has 600,000 to 900,000 clones; 80% to 90% occur once, and the top ten carry over 0.008%. This sample was also put to use in a study of human thymus T cells.

The sequencing sample was made of thymocytes. These receptors were collected from a girl in the first two years of life with a congenital heart defect. The CDR3 runs from the conserved cysteine through the conserved F or W. The order of the fields is CDR3 DNA, CDR3 protein, V gene, CDR3 length, clone size, J gene, D gene. The D gene is left open where the match is weak. Some rows have no size entry. The others give once, few or many, or a class for an expanded clone.

DNA: TGTGCCAGCAGTGACTCTCACAGGGTTAATTCACCCCTCCACTTT; CDR3: CASSDSHRVNSPLHF; V: TRBV6-4; length: 15; size: few; J: TRBJ1-6; D: .
DNA: TGTGCCAGTCACCCGGGACAGGGGGCGGATGGAAACACCATATATTTT; CDR3: CASHPGQGADGNTIYF; V: TRBV19; length: 16; size: .; J: TRBJ1-3; D: TRBD1
DNA: TGTGCCAGCAGCTTAACGGGGGCAGTCGGGGAAAACACTGAAGCTTTCTTT; CDR3: CASSLTGAVGENTEAFF; V: TRBV7-3; length: 17; size: .; J: TRBJ1-1; D: .
DNA: TGCGCCAGCAGCTTGGCCATTAGCGTTGATACGCAGTATTTT; CDR3: CASSLAISVDTQYF; V: TRBV5-1; length: 14; size: .; J: TRBJ2-3; D: .
DNA: TGTGCCAGTCCGAGGGACAGGTATGCCAATGAGCAGTTCTTC; CDR3: CASPRDRYANEQFF; V: TRBV2; length: 14; size: .; J: TRBJ2-1; D: TRBD1
DNA: TGTGCCAGCAGCTTAACGAATCAGGGTACTGGAAACACCATATATTTT; CDR3: CASSLTNQGTGNTIYF; V: TRBV5-5; length: 16; size: .; J: TRBJ1-3; D: .
DNA: TGCAGTGCTAAGCTTGGAGAAGGCTACACCTTC; CDR3: CSAKLGEGYTF; V: TRBV20-1; length: 11; size: .; J: TRBJ1-2; D: .
DNA: TGCGCCAGCAGCCATTCGAGACAGGCCTATAATTCACCCCTCCACTTT; CDR3: CASSHSRQAYNSPLHF; V: TRBV4-3; length: 16; size: .; J: TRBJ1-6; D: .
DNA: TGTGCCAGCAGCCAAACAGGGTCTGGCTACACCTTC; CDR3: CASSQTGSGYTF; V: TRBV5-5; length: 12; size: once; J: TRBJ1-2; D: .
DNA: TGTGCCAGCAGCTCAGGAGACAGGGGGCGGGCTAGCGGGGCGCTTAGCCAGTTCTTC; CDR3: CASSSGDRGRASGALSQFF; V: TRBV11-2; length: 19; size: .; J: TRBJ2-1; D: .
DNA: TGCGCCAGCACCTCAACCCCTTCAACCCGGGACAGGGTAATCGGGGTTTATGGCTACACCTTC; CDR3: CASTSTPSTRDRVIGVYGYTF; V: TRBV5-1; length: 21; size: .; J: TRBJ1-2; D: TRBD1
DNA: TGTGCCAGCTCACCACGGCTCGGGACAGGGGGCGATTATAGCAATCAGCCCCAGCATTTT; CDR3: CASSPRLGTGGDYSNQPQHF; V: TRBV18; length: 20; size: .; J: TRBJ1-5; D: TRBD1
DNA: TGTGCCAGCAGTTACCAGAACTTCACGGGGGGAGGGGACCTCTATGGCTACACCTTC; CDR3: CASSYQNFTGGGDLYGYTF; V: TRBV2; length: 19; size: .; J: TRBJ1-2; D: .
DNA: TGTGCTAGTGGTTTGGCCCGGGGGACGAGCACCGGGGAGCTGTTTTTT; CDR3: CASGLARGTSTGELFF; V: TRBV12-5; length: 16; size: few; J: TRBJ2-2; D: .
DNA: TGTGCCAGCAGCTCGGGACAGCTCGGCGAGCAGTACTTC; CDR3: CASSSGQLGEQYF; V: TRBV28; length: 13; size: .; J: TRBJ2-7; D: TRBD1
DNA: TGTGCCAGCAGCGGTGGGACAGGACGCGCTTTCTTT; CDR3: CASSGGTGRAFF; V: TRBV5-6; length: 12; size: .; J: TRBJ1-1; D: TRBD1
DNA: TGCGCCAGCAGCCAAGATCCCCGACAGATTTTTAACTATGGCTACACCTTC; CDR3: CASSQDPRQIFNYGYTF; V: TRBV4-3; length: 17; size: .; J: TRBJ1-2; D: .
DNA: TGTGCCAGCAGTCCGAGCGGCAATCAGCCCCAGCATTTT; CDR3: CASSPSGNQPQHF; V: TRBV27; length: 13; size: .; J: TRBJ1-5; D: .
DNA: TGCGCCAGCGAGGACACTGAAGCTTTCTTT; CDR3: CASEDTEAFF; V: TRBV10-2; length: 10; size: .; J: TRBJ1-1; D: .
DNA: TGTGCCACCAGCAGAGATATCGTCCGCCGGAGGACAGATACGCAGTATTTT; CDR3: CATSRDIVRRRTDTQYF; V: TRBV15; length: 17; size: .; J: TRBJ2-3; D: .
DNA: TGTGCCAGCTGGGGGGGGGTCCTTCAAGAGACCCAGTACTTC; CDR3: CASWGGVLQETQYF; V: TRBV14; length: 14; size: .; J: TRBJ2-5; D: TRBD2
DNA: TGTGCCAGCAGAGACTGGACGGGGGGTATGAACACTGAAGCTTTCTTT; CDR3: CASRDWTGGMNTEAFF; V: TRBV27; length: 16; size: .; J: TRBJ1-1; D: .
DNA: TGTGCCAGCAGCACCCGACTAGCGGGGGGGCGTGAGACCCAGTACTTC; CDR3: CASSTRLAGGRETQYF; V: TRBV11-2; length: 16; size: .; J: TRBJ2-5; D: TRBD2